Listed below are T cell receptor beta chains from one sample, sequenced in a study of T cells in Graves' hyperthyroidism and ophthalmopathy. TCRdb used MiXCR to reprocess the multiplex PCR reads, holding one entry per CDR3 protein. The data show around 240,000 distinct CDR3 sequences, with roughly 15% seen just once and about an eighth held by the top ten. Sequencing used blood. These receptors were obtained from a middle-aged woman with Graves' hyperthyroidism that later progressed to Graves' ophthalmopathy. Both conserved end residues are part of each CDR3. The order of the fields is J gene, D gene, V gene, clone size, CDR3 protein, CDR3 DNA. A D gene is named only where the DNA matches it firmly. A clone size is listed for some rows: how often the clone was seen (once, few, many), or a class if it is expanded.

TRBJ2-2 | TRBD1 | TRBV28 | many | CASSLTGETGELFF | TGTGCCAGCAGCCTGACAGGGGAGACCGGGGAGCTGTTTTTT
TRBJ1-1 | TRBD1 | TRBV12-5 | . | CASGLVLGTGIRNTEAFF | TGTGCTAGTGGTTTGGTACTGGGGACAGGGATTAGGAACACTGAAGCTTTCTTT
TRBJ2-1 | TRBD2 | TRBV9 | many | CASSAGTSGSSSYNEQFF | TGTGCCAGCAGCGCCGGGACTAGCGGGAGTAGCTCCTACAATGAGCAGTTCTTC
TRBJ2-5 | . | TRBV27 | many | CASSSGLTGETQYF | TGTGCCAGCAGTTCAGGCCTTACTGGGGAGACCCAGTACTTC
TRBJ2-3 | . | TRBV27 | many | CASSIGPPNTDTQYF | TGTGCCAGCAGTATTGGACCCCCGAACACAGATACGCAGTATTTT
TRBJ2-1 | . | TRBV2 | . | CASSVLASTYNEQFF | TGTGCCAGCAGCGTACTGGCGTCTACCTACAATGAGCAGTTCTTC
TRBJ1-1 | . | TRBV20-1 | many | CSARGRRNTEAFF | TGCAGTGCCAGGGGACGGAGAAACACTGAAGCTTTCTTT
TRBJ1-1 | . | TRBV9 | many | CASSVTPDLRAFF | TGTGCCAGCAGCGTAACCCCGGACTTGCGGGCTTTCTTT
TRBJ2-1 | . | TRBV29-1 | many | CSVVFSYNEQFF | TGCAGCGTTGTCTTCTCCTACAATGAGCAGTTCTTC
TRBJ1-2 | . | TRBV5-1 | many | CASSLGVRYYGYTF | TGCGCCAGCAGCTTGGGGGTACGGTACTATGGCTACACCTTC
TRBJ2-1 | TRBD1 | TRBV3-1 | many | CASSQAGTANEQFF | TGTGCCAGCAGCCAGGCCGGGACAGCCAATGAGCAGTTCTTC
TRBJ2-7 | TRBD1 | TRBV6-1 | many | CASSPLGADRGSYEQYF | TGTGCCAGCAGTCCCCTTGGGGCTGACAGGGGTTCCTACGAGCAGTACTTC
TRBJ2-7 | . | TRBV7-9 | many | CASSLWSQPYEQYF | TGTGCCAGCAGCTTATGGTCCCAGCCTTACGAGCAGTACTTC